Listed below are T cell receptor beta chains from one sample, sequenced in a study of T-cell memory formation after mild COVID-19. MiXCR was run by TCRdb on the 5' RACE reads, yielding one entry per CDR3 protein. Counted here are 250,000 to 300,000 distinct CDR3 sequences, around 15% occurring once; the ten biggest clones make up 22%. The specimen was PBMCs or a T cell subset sorted from them (not recorded which). These TCRs come from a man aged 18 to 35 who had mild COVID-19 (a few samples of this study predate the infection). Cell type and time point are not known. Both conserved end residues are part of each CDR3.

TRBV4-1	TRBJ2-5	16	CASSQDYSGDGETQYF
TRBV6-2/TRBV6-3	TRBJ2-3	16	CASRFRSSLGTDTQYF
TRBV6-2/TRBV6-3	TRBJ2-3	14	CASTLGLDTDTQYF
TRBV7-9	TRBJ2-1	12	CASSLDLAEQFF
TRBV20-1	TRBJ2-5	16	CSARGGPAAYMETQYF
TRBV20-1	TRBJ2-2	13	CSARDTITGELFF
TRBV7-3	TRBJ1-1	13	CASSLTLGSPAFF
TRBV20-1	TRBJ2-3	15	CSARDGDHRTDTQYF
TRBV15	TRBJ1-5	14	CATSRDGSNQPQHF
TRBV12-3/TRBV12-4	TRBJ2-5	12	CASSFPEETQYF
TRBV5-4	TRBJ2-3	15	CASQTGTSGTDTQYF
TRBV11-2	TRBJ1-2	14	CASSEAGTDYGYTF
TRBV5-1	TRBJ2-1	14	CASSTGQGLNEQFF
TRBV6-2/TRBV6-3	TRBJ2-5	14	CASSYSRSAETQYF
TRBV29-1	TRBJ1-1	13	CSSRSWDPTEAFF
TRBV20-1	TRBJ2-1	12	CSAGDSVNEQFF
TRBV4-3	TRBJ2-7	15	CASSQEGTGGDEQYF
TRBV12-3/TRBV12-4	TRBJ1-5	13	CASTPESSQPQHF
TRBV27	TRBJ2-5	13	CASSLPGTETQYF
TRBV4-2	TRBJ1-6	18	CASSQDRLAAIVNSPLHF
TRBV5-5	TRBJ1-4	15	CASSLRVAGNEKLFF
TRBV6-2/TRBV6-3	TRBJ2-1	15	CASSYSTPPRNEQFF
TRBV12-3/TRBV12-4	TRBJ1-5	13	CASSFRRYQPQHF
TRBV3-1	TRBJ2-2	17	CASSPHTSGGVTGELFF
TRBV20-1	TRBJ1-1	13	CSAVSNPGTEAFF
TRBV30	TRBJ2-7	15	CAWSVGATALAEQYF
TRBV6-6	TRBJ1-6	16	CASKAGLYQDNSPLHF
TRBV12-3/TRBV12-4	TRBJ2-1	12	CASCMSYNEQFF
TRBV29-1	TRBJ1-5	13	CSVRDFPNQPQHF
TRBV28	TRBJ1-6	12	CASRDRNSPLHF
TRBV6-2/TRBV6-3	TRBJ2-3	16	CASSYSKSARHNTQYF
TRBV3-1	TRBJ2-5	13	CASSQVWGETQYF
TRBV7-3	TRBJ2-3	15	CASSPLGGPADTQYF
TRBV18	TRBJ2-7	14	CASSPWPGSYEQYF
TRBV7-3	TRBJ2-4	14	CASSPTGSLNIQYF